The 5 T cell receptor beta chains listed next were all sequenced from one sample in a study of glioma-infiltrating T cells. The iRepertoire nested amplicon-rescue multiplex PCR amplified TCR alpha and beta CDR3s from RNA. MiXCR, applied by TCRdb to the multiplex PCR reads, yields one record per CDR3 protein. The sample includes some 100,000 distinct CDR3 sequences, around 25% of them seen just once. The sequencing input was glioma tissue, nonneoplastic brain tissue, or PBMCs (not recorded which). The receptors derive from a human donor with low-grade glioma or glioblastoma, undergoing nonglioma brain surgery, or in good health (not recorded which).

This clonotype has at least ten counts. V usage is TRBV5-1 and J usage is TRBJ1-2; possible D gene TRBD1, 5 bases. CDR1 and CDR2 from the germline V gene are SGHRS and YFSETQ. Trimming took off 1 base at V and 0 bases at J, with 13 bases between the two ends. CDR3 length equals 16 residues. CDR3 loop: CASSLTDGTTNYGYTF. In DNA, the CDR3 is TGCGCCAGCAGCTTGACTGATGGGACGACTAACTATGGCTACACCTTC. Full variable domain (missing parts from reference TRBV5-1 and TRBJ1-2): KAGVTQTPRYLIKTRGQQVTLSCSPISGHRSVSWYQQTPGQGLQFLFEYFSETQRNKGNFPGRFSGRQFSNSRSEMNVSTLELGDSALYLCASSLTDGTTNYGYTFGSGTRLTVV.

This clonotype was detected many times. The rearrangement links TRBV4-1 to TRBJ2-3; 10 bases are a match to TRBD2. After removal of 0 bases from V and 4 bases from J, the junction contained 7 bases not matched to a gene. Per germline, CDR1 MGHRA and CDR2 YSYEKL. The CDR3 loop spans 17 amino acids. The CDR3 protein is CASSQEAAGGPSDTQYF. For the CDR3, the DNA is TGCGCCAGCAGCCAAGAGGCAGCGGGGGGGCCGTCAGATACGCAGTATTTT.

This clonotype was counted ten times or more. V is TRBV2 and J is TRBJ2-5; 7 bases are shared with TRBD2. The CDR3 length is 15 residues. J was trimmed by 0 bases and V by 10 bases; bases with no gene match: 11. CDR1 and CDR2 (germline): SNHLY, FYNNEI. The CDR3 DNA follows: TGTGCCACCCGGCGGGGGAGGGCCAACCAAGAGACCCAGTACTTC. Its protein is CATRRGRANQETQYF.

The chain links TRBV3-1 to TRBJ2-7; D ambiguous. Trimming shortened V by 0 bases and J by 3 bases, and 9 bases separated the two germline ends. The CDR3 runs 14 residues. Germline CDR1 LGHDT, CDR2 YNNKEL (reference sequence). The CDR3 DNA reads as TGTGCCAGCAGCCAAGATTTCATCAGCTACGAGCAGTACTTC. This codes for CASSQDFISYEQYF.

This clonotype was seen many times. The V call is TRBV4-3, the J call TRBJ2-1; a possible D gene is TRBD1 (5 bases). Germline lookup yields CDR1 LGHNA and CDR2 YSLEER. The CDR3 extends over 13 amino acids. V was trimmed by 5 bases and J by 6 bases, leaving 11 bases between them. The CDR3 DNA sequence: TGCGCCAGCAGCACCCGACAGACCAATGAGCAGTTCTTC. This encodes CASSTRQTNEQFF.